This TCR beta chain was sequenced during a study of shared clonotypes between healthy human individuals. Of note for this clone: Antigen specificity is unknown.

The germline V gene has CDR1 GTSNPN and CDR2 SVGIG (reference sequence). V was pared by 6 bases and J by 9 bases, with 15 bases between. The CDR3 is 13 residues long. Study-level results: What limited the represented genetic and exposure-history diversity was the small number of donors. Generation of non-shared clonotypes was less probable than generation of clonotypes shared by all four donors.

Every subset had its genomic DNA shared out evenly among several immunoSEQ plates. How the authors handled the data: Filtering of immunoSEQ junctional sequences could not match full-length read filtering. Data came from immunoSEQ multiplex PCR; TCRdb stores just in-frame clones and leaves some out. The D gene and trimming were derived from the DNA, and the V and J assignments and clone size from that table. The data show about 960,000 clones, roughly 72% seen once. This receptor was taken from a man aged 18 to 29 in good health. The sample was memory CD4+ T cells sorted from blood. Subset: CD45RA-negative fraction. The V call is TRBV30, the J call TRBJ1-6, with D possibly matching TRBD1 (6 bases). The CDR3 spells CACLQGASSPLHF. The CDR3 nucleotides read TGTGCCTGTCTACAGGGCGCGTCTTCACCCCTCCACTTT.